A selection of T cell receptor beta chains follows, all from one sample in a study of siplizumab effects on memory and regulatory T cells. Profiling relied on immunoSEQ multiplex PCR, and the TCRdb table lists in-frame clones only, not all of them. Among about 91,000 clones listed, 95% to 97% were seen once. Specimen: naive CD4+ T cells sorted from blood. These receptor sequences come from a human donor in good health. Each CDR3 is given with its conserved first and last residue. A D gene is named only where the DNA matches it firmly. A row's size may be missing; if present it is once, few, many or a size class.

>TRBD1|NA|TRBV28|TRBJ1-5
CASGTGVGNQPQHF
TGTGCCAGCGGGACAGGGGTGGGCAATCAGCCCCAGCATTTT
>NA|NA|TRBV25-1|TRBJ1-1
CASEGNTEAFF
TGTGCCAGCGAGGGGAACACTGAAGCTTTCTTT
>TRBD1|NA|TRBV7-3|TRBJ2-1
CASDRGRYNEQFF
TGTGCCAGCGACAGGGGGAGGTACAATGAGCAGTTCTTC
>NA|NA|TRBV18|TRBJ2-2
CASSPPNRRDTGELFF
TGTGCCAGCTCACCACCGAACAGGCGTGACACCGGGGAGCTGTTTTTT
>NA|once|TRBV30|TRBJ1-4
CAWTGGQGKEKLFF
TGTGCCTGGACCGGTGGTCAGGGAAAGGAAAAACTGTTTTTT
>NA|NA|TRBV7-2|TRBJ1-1
CASSLTGNTEAFF
TGTGCCAGCAGCCTAACAGGGAACACTGAAGCTTTCTTT
>TRBD1|once|TRBV19|TRBJ1-2
CASTLIGDRGYGYTF
TGTGCCAGTACCCTAATAGGGGACAGGGGGTACGGCTACACCTTC
>NA|NA|TRBV5-1|TRBJ1-2
CASSSAGGIYGYTF
TGCGCCAGCAGCTCGGCGGGGGGCATTTATGGCTACACCTTC
>TRBD2|NA|TRBV11-3|TRBJ2-5
CASSLLPSGGPETQYF
TGTGCCAGCAGCTTACTTCCTAGCGGGGGGCCGGAGACCCAGTACTTC
>TRBD1|NA|TRBV6-1|TRBJ1-1
CASTLGQMNTEAFF
TGTGCCAGCACCCTGGGACAGATGAACACTGAAGCTTTCTTT
>NA|NA|TRBV4-2|TRBJ1-3
CASSETGGGNTIYF
TGTGCCAGCAGCGAAACTGGGGGTGGAAACACCATATATTTT
>NA|NA|TRBV11-2|TRBJ2-1
CASSETQRARYNEQFF
TGTGCCAGCAGCGAAACTCAGAGGGCGCGGTACAATGAGCAGTTCTTC
>NA|NA|TRBV29-1|TRBJ2-7
CSVDGVSPYEQYF
TGCAGCGTTGACGGGGTCAGTCCCTACGAGCAGTACTTC
>NA|NA|TRBV11-1|TRBJ1-2
CASSAEGVLQGGYTF
TGTGCCAGCAGCGCGGAGGGGGTCCTCCAGGGTGGCTACACCTTC
>TRBD2|NA|TRBV2|TRBJ2-1
CASSAGTSSYNEQFF
TGTGCCAGCAGTGCCGGGACTAGCTCCTACAATGAGCAGTTCTTC
>NA|NA|TRBV2|TRBJ1-4
CASTLRPKGGGDEKLFF
TGTGCCAGCACCTTAAGACCAAAGGGGGGTGGAGATGAAAAACTGTTTTTT
>NA|NA|TRBV18|TRBJ1-1
CASSPGPANTEAFF
TGTGCCAGCTCACCAGGGCCGGCTAACACTGAAGCTTTCTTT
>NA|NA|TRBV2|TRBJ1-6
CASSRDGSSYNSPLHF
TGTGCCAGCAGTCGGGACGGCTCCTCCTATAATTCACCCCTCCACTTT
>TRBD1|NA|TRBV28|TRBJ2-7
CASSSPGTGVYEQYF
TGTGCCAGCAGTTCTCCCGGGACAGGTGTCTACGAGCAGTACTTC
>NA|once|TRBV9|TRBJ1-2
CASSVGQPANYGYTF
TGTGCCAGCAGCGTCGGACAACCAGCTAACTATGGCTACACCTTC
>NA|NA|TRBV15|TRBJ2-5
CATSRGGAVEQETQYF
TGTGCCACCAGCAGAGGTGGAGCGGTGGAACAAGAGACCCAGTACTTC
>NA|NA|TRBV18|TRBJ2-3
CASSPPSTDTQYF
TGTGCCAGCTCACCACCCAGCACAGATACGCAGTATTTT
>TRBD1|NA|TRBV4-3|TRBJ1-6
CASSQATGRGSNSPLHF
TGCGCCAGCAGCCAAGCGACAGGGAGGGGAAGTAATTCACCCCTCCACTTT
>NA|NA|TRBV4-2|TRBJ2-3
CASSQRTDTQYF
TGTGCCAGCAGCCAACGCACAGATACGCAGTATTTT
>NA|NA|TRBV5-4|TRBJ2-7
CATRPRSSYEQYF
TGTGCCACCAGACCCCGATCCTCCTACGAGCAGTACTTC
>TRBD1|NA|TRBV6-5|TRBJ2-7
CASSYSRTGGPYEQYF
TGTGCCAGCAGTTACTCGAGGACAGGGGGACCCTACGAGCAGTACTTC
>TRBD1|once|TRBV19|TRBJ1-1
CASTHQGAGAEAFF
TGTGCCAGTACCCACCAGGGGGCAGGAGCTGAAGCTTTCTTT
>TRBD2|NA|TRBV7-6|TRBJ2-1
CASSLGRDFGTSSYNEQFF
TGTGCCAGCAGCTTAGGTCGCGACTTCGGGACTAGCTCCTACAATGAGCAGTTCTTC
>NA|NA|TRBV9|TRBJ1-4
CASSVEGVPNEKLFF
TGTGCCAGCAGCGTAGAGGGCGTACCTAATGAAAAACTGTTTTTT
>TRBD2|NA|TRBV7-2|TRBJ2-1
CASSYFSGGTSYNEQFF
TGTGCCAGCAGCTATTTTAGCGGGGGCACTTCCTACAATGAGCAGTTCTTC
>NA|NA|TRBV20-1|TRBJ2-1
CSATWVNEQFF
TGCAGTGCCACATGGGTCAATGAGCAGTTCTTC
>NA|NA|TRBV5-4|TRBJ2-7
CASSLRQGIGEQYF
TGTGCCAGCAGCTTGCGTCAGGGAATTGGCGAGCAGTACTTC
>TRBD1|NA|TRBV5-4|TRBJ1-1
CATRRTGGTEAFF
TGTGCCACCAGGAGAACAGGGGGTACTGAAGCTTTCTTT
>NA|NA|TRBV1|TRBJ2-3
CTSSQEKPGQRPDTQYF
TGCACCAGCAGCCAAGAAAAACCGGGACAGAGGCCAGATACGCAGTATTTT